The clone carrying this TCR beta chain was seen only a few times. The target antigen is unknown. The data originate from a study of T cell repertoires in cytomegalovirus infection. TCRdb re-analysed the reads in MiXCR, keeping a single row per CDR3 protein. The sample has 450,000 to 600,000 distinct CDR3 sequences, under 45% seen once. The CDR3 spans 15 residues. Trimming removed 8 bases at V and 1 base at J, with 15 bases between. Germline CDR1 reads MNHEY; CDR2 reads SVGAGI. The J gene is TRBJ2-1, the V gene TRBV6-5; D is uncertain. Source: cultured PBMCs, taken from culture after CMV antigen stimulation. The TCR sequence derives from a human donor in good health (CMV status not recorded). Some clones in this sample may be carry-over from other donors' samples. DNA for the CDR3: TGTGCCAGCTCTCCCAGAGATCGATCCTACAATGAGCAGTTCTTC. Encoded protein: CASSPRDRSYNEQFF.